Below, one T cell receptor beta chain is given with its context. Antigen: not known. The sample originates from a study of Graves' ophthalmopathy and Graves' hyperthyroidism. RNA transcripts provided the template for amplifying TCR beta CDR3 regions. Second-round multiplex PCR came after a first-round RT-PCR that employed HTBI primers. From the multiplex PCR reads, TCRdb called clonotypes with MiXCR, one entry per CDR3 protein. The sample lists 150,000 to 200,000 distinct CDR3 sequences; 39% were seen once. Findings of the study overall: Blood also carried most expanded thyroid clonotypes exceeding 0.001 frequency. Ophthalmopathy progression predictions by the model showed about 75% specificity and over 60% sensitivity.

The ends lost 4 bases at V and 3 bases at J; junction bases unmatched: 6. CDR1 and CDR2 from the germline V gene are GTSNPN and SVGIG (reference sequence). The length of the CDR3 is 15 residues. Pregnancy or lactation, uncontrolled infections and other autoimmune diseases were grounds for excluding patients. The PBMCs originated from roughly 11 ml of fresh peripheral blood. The TCR sequence derives from a man aged 25-40 years with Graves' ophthalmopathy. The chain has TRBV30 and TRBJ1-1; 12 bases are a match to TRBD1. Sequences were obtained from peripheral blood. The chain's CDR3 is CAWTPGQGAYTEAFF. The CDR3 bases are TGTGCCTGGACCCCGGGACAGGGGGCATACACTGAAGCTTTCTTT. The variable domain in full, with the rest retrieved from reference TRBV30 and TRBJ1-1, is SQTIHQWPATLVQPVGSPLSLECTVEGTSNPNLYWYRQAAGRGLQLLFYSVGIGQISSEVPQNLSASRPQDRQFILSSKKLLLSDSGFYLCAWTPGQGAYTEAFFGQGTRLTVV.